The clone carrying this TCR beta chain was observed a single time. These data originate in a study of cytomegalovirus exposure and HLA in healthy donors. CDR1 and CDR2 from the germline V gene are SEHNR and FQNEAQ (reference sequence). The CDR3 covers 16 residues. V lost 1 base to trimming and J lost 1 base; unmatched junction nucleotides: 4. Researchers ran the PCR with 60 Vbeta and 13 Jbeta primers. Assay used: immunoSEQ multiplex PCR; TCRdb lists only in-frame clones, some missing. The sample lists 100,000 to 120,000 clones, over 65% occurring once. This clonotype originated in a woman in her 30s in good health and CMV-seropositive. The sample was PBMCs. The chain couples TRBV7-9 to TRBJ2-5; 9 bases agree with TRBD2. The CDR3 loop is CASSLGLAGLQETQYF. The CDR3 bases are TGTGCCAGCAGCTTAGGCCTAGCGGGACTCCAAGAGACCCAGTACTTC.